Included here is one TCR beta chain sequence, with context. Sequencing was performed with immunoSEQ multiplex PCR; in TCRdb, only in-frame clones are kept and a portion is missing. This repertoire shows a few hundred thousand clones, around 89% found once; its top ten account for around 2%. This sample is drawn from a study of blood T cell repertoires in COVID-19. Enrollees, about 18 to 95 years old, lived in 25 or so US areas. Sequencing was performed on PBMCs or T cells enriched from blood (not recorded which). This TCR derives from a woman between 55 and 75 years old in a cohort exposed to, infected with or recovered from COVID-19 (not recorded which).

The CDR3 DNA sequence: TGTGCCAGCAGTTTCGGAGGGCAGGCAAACACCGGGGAGCTGTTTTTT. It translates to CASSFGGQANTGELFF. The genes are TRBV27 and TRBJ2-2, with TRBD2 as a possible D gene (6 bases). Germline V gene sequence: CDR1 MNHEY, CDR2 SMNVEV (reference sequence). V was pared by 3 bases and J by 2 bases, with 13 bases between. CDR3 size: 16 residues.